Shown below are 2 T cell receptor beta chains from a single sample sequenced in a study of T cells in Graves' hyperthyroidism and ophthalmopathy. The CDR3 regions of TCR beta were amplified from RNA transcripts. First-round RT-PCR of the TCR CDR3 relied on the HTBI primer set. TCRdb reprocessed the multiplex PCR reads via MiXCR and lists one record per CDR3 protein. The table records around 700,000 distinct CDR3 sequences, around 20% of them present only once. Specimen: blood. The receptors shown here come from a woman in her forties or fifties with Graves' hyperthyroidism that later progressed to Graves' ophthalmopathy.

This chain connects TRBV5-1 to TRBJ2-3; a weak D match, TRBD2 (7 bases). Germline V gene sequence: CDR1 SGHRS, CDR2 YFSETQ. V was trimmed by 0 bases and J by 1 base, leaving 12 bases between them. This CDR3 spans 16 amino acids. CDR3 in DNA: TGCGCCAGCAGCTTGGGGGGGGGCGCGGGCACAGATACGCAGTATTTT. Translating gives CASSLGGGAGTDTQYF.

This clonotype was picked up a small number of times. The rearrangement uses TRBV9 and TRBJ2-3, with 10 bases matching TRBD2. This CDR3 region has 14 residues. V lost 3 bases, J lost 6 bases, and 4 bases stayed unmatched. The germline CDR1 and CDR2 sequences are SGDLS and YYNGEE. CDR3 amino acids: CASSERGGPDTQYF. The CDR3 DNA follows: TGTGCCAGCAGCGAGCGGGGGGGCCCCGATACGCAGTATTTT.